This TCR beta chain was captured in a study of OX40 agonist ivuxolimab in advanced cancers. Study-level information: Treatment of patients was with ivuxolimab, an agonistic anti-OX40 (CD134) antibody. The group had a mean age of 60 years, ranged from 23 to 79, and was just under 85% male. Three patients showed partial responses: one hepatocellular carcinoma and two cutaneous melanoma cases.

Per the germline V gene, CDR1 is SSHAT and CDR2 is FNYEAQ (reference sequence). The CDR3 consists of 16 residues. Study observations and caveats: In the 0.1 to 3.0 mg/kg range, CD4+ and CD8+ blood T cells had expanded clonally by week 6.

The assay was immunoSEQ multiplex PCR, and TCRdb's table has in-frame clones only and misses some. The sample yields tens of thousands of clones, 85% seen once. Worth noting for this clone: Its cognate antigen is unknown. A read error may produce the germline difference seen at one junction end.

The material sequenced was CD4+ or CD8+ T cells sorted from blood, taken in a trial of the OX40 agonist ivuxolimab. This TCR was sampled from an adult with an advanced solid tumor such as melanoma, head and neck, liver or kidney cancer. The chain combines TRBV7-7 with TRBJ1-5; 9 positions match TRBD1. In nucleotides, the CDR3 is TGTGCTAGCAGCCGGACAGGGGCAGATAGCAATCAGCCCCAGCATTTT. Translating it yields CASSRTGADSNQPQHF.